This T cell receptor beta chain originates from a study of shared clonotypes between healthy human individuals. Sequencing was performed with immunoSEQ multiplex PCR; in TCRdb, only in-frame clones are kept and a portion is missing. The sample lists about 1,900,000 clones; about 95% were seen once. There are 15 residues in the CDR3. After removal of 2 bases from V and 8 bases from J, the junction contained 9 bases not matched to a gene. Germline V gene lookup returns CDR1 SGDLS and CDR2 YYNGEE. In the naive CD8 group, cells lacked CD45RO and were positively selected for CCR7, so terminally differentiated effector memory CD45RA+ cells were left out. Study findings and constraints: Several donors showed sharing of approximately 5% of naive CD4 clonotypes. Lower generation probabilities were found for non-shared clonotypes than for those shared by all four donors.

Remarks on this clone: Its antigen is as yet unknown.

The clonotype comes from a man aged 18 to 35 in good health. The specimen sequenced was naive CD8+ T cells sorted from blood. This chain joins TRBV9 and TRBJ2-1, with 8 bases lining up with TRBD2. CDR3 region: CASSVEGAGGDEQFF. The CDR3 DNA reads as TGTGCCAGCAGCGTTGAGGGCGCGGGGGGCGATGAGCAGTTCTTC.